This passage covers 7 T cell receptor beta chains from one sample sequenced in a study of prognosis after radiotherapy for stage I lung cancer. Two-round multiplex PCR, the amplification method, yielded TCR beta CDR3 from genomic DNA. Gene-specific primers for each TRBV and TRBJ gene drove first-round PCR. MiXCR, run by TCRdb on the multiplex PCR reads, gives a single entry per CDR3 protein. The sample contains 11,000 to 15,000 distinct CDR3 sequences, roughly 26% of which appear only once. The sequenced sample was PBMCs, obtained before or after stereotactic body radiation therapy (not recorded which). These receptors originate from a donor over 45 with non-small cell lung cancer.

This clonotype is medium-sized within its sample. CDR3 DNA: TGTGCCAGCACGCTCGGCGGCACAGATACGCAGTATTTT. The encoded protein is CASTLGGTDTQYF. The chain joins TRBV28 to TRBJ2-3; no reliable D call. CDR3 length: 13 amino acids. Germline assignment: CDR1 MDHEN and CDR2 SYDVKM. V dropped 7 bases and J dropped 1 base, with 9 bases sitting between them.

This clonotype has ten or more counts. The chain uses TRBV4-2 and TRBJ2-5; 10 bases are a match to TRBD2. Germline lookup yields CDR1 LGHNA and CDR2 YNFKEQ. J gave up 5 bases and V 1 base, and 4 bases lay outside the gene matches. The CDR3 contains 15 residues. This CDR3 is CASSQGTSGVETQYF. CDR3 DNA sequence: TGTGCCAGCAGCCAAGGGACTAGCGGTGTGGAGACCCAGTACTTC.

This clonotype is labeled medium-sized. The chain couples TRBV27 to TRBJ2-6; no clear D. The germline gives CDR1 MNHEY, CDR2 SMNVEV (reference sequence). With 3 bases removed from V and 0 bases from J, the gap between germline ends came to 6 bases. The CDR3 is 15 amino acids. Written as DNA, the CDR3 is TGTGCCAGCAGTTTTAGGAGCTCTGGGGCCAACGTCCTGACTTTC. This sequence encodes CASSFRSSGANVLTF.

The table lists this clonotype with many counts. The chain combines TRBV18 with TRBJ2-2; tentative D call: TRBD1 (5 bases). The CDR3 loop spans 15 amino acids. V gave up 2 bases and J gave up 5 bases, with 12 bases separating them. The germline V gene has CDR1 KGHSH and CDR2 LQKENI. The CDR3 region has the DNA TGTGCCAGCTCACCAAACTATCCAGGGACCGGGGAGCTGTTTTTT. Encoded protein: CASSPNYPGTGELFF.

This clonotype ranks as medium-sized (0.01 to 0.1%). The DNA for the CDR3 is TGCAGTGCAAAAGGACCGGGACTAGCGGGAGTGAACGAGCAGTACTTC. Its translation is CSAKGPGLAGVNEQYF. The chain is built from TRBV20-1 and TRBJ2-7; 14 bases map to TRBD2. The germline V gene has CDR1 DFQATT and CDR2 SNEGSKA (reference sequence). V lost 6 bases and J lost 5; bases outside the gene matches: 12. The CDR3 has 16 residues.

This clonotype was counted many times. The rearrangement joins TRBV11-3 to TRBJ2-7, with D possibly matching TRBD2 (6 bases). Trimming stripped 5 bases from V and 8 bases from J, with 13 bases between. This CDR3 region has 12 residues. The germline CDR1 and CDR2 sequences are SGHNT and YENEEA. In DNA form, the CDR3 reads TGTGCCAGCAGCCGGGACGGACTAAAGCAGTACTTC. Translated: CASSRDGLKQYF. Full variable domain (rest looked up from reference TRBV11-3 and TRBJ2-7): EAGVVQSPRYKIIEKKQPVAFWCNPISGHNTLYWYLQNLGQGPELLIRYENEEAVDDSQLPKDRFSAERLKGVDSTLKIQPAELGDSAVYLCASSRDGLKQYFGPGTRLTVT.

This clonotype was seen repeatedly, ten times or more. This chain joins TRBV15 and TRBJ2-7, with D possibly being TRBD1 (6 bases). The germline V gene encodes CDR1 LNHNV and CDR2 YYDKDF (reference sequence). V lost 0 bases to trimming and J lost 0 bases, with 9 bases between them. This CDR3 spans 15 amino acids. CDR3 in DNA: TGTGCCACCAGCAGAGATCCAGGGGTCTCCTACGAGCAGTACTTC. Translated, it gives CATSRDPGVSYEQYF.